These 27 T cell receptor beta chains were sequenced from one sample in a study of Ad26.COV2.S vaccination and SARS-CoV-2 variants. Described treatment: about 20 received Ad26.COV2.S at low or high dose, single or two shots; several received placebo; per-sample allocation not given. The investigators took samples on day 63 after the first vaccine or placebo injection. TCRdb keeps only in-frame clones here, not all; method: immunoSEQ multiplex PCR. The repertoire holds about 320,000 clones, around 83% seen once, with around 2% in the top ten. Specimen: peripheral blood, collected in a trial of Ad26.COV2.S vaccine versus placebo. These receptor sequences come from a person aged 18-60 years who received the Ad26.COV2.S COVID-19 vaccine or a placebo.

The rearrangement links TRBV21-1 to TRBJ2-7. TRBV21-1 is recorded as a pseudogene. This CDR3 spans 12 amino acids. CDR3 DNA: TGTGCCAGCACGCAGTACGGCGACGAGCAGTACTTC. Its protein product is CASTQYGDEQYF.

J is TRBJ2-7 and V is TRBV2; 7 bases fit TRBD1. The CDR3 length is 12 residues. Unmatched junction bases numbered 9, after V lost 7 bases and J lost 9 bases. Germline V CDR1 and CDR2: SNHLY, FYNNEI. This CDR3 reads CASTIPRTGQYF. The CDR3 nucleotides are TGTGCCAGCACCATCCCCCGGACAGGGCAGTACTTC.

This sequence joins TRBV7-6 and TRBJ2-5; D gene uncertain. V lost 4 bases, J lost 3 bases, and 15 bases lay in between. Germline-derived CDR1 and CDR2 are SGHVS and FNYEAQ. The CDR3 has 15 residues. Written as DNA, the CDR3 is TGTGCCAGCAGCTCAAATCCGGTGGTCAAAGAGACCCAGTACTTC. This translates into CASSSNPVVKETQYF.

This sequence joins TRBV5-4 and TRBJ1-2; D not certain. Germline-derived CDR1 and CDR2 are SGHNT and YYREEE (reference sequence). The ends were cut back, 0 bases at V and 6 bases at J, with 12 bases in the middle. The CDR3 consists of 14 residues. CDR3 region: CASSLGARRDGYTF. The CDR3 nucleotides read TGTGCCAGCAGCTTGGGGGCCCGTCGGGATGGCTACACCTTC.

The chain has TRBV9 and TRBJ1-2; TRBD1 matches at 7 bases. CDR3 length equals 15 residues. Germline loops: CDR1 SGDLS, CDR2 YYNGEE. The trim removed 2 bases at V and 1 base at J, leaving 5 bases unmatched. The CDR3 is CASSVTGTNNYGYTF. The CDR3 nucleotides read TGTGCCAGCAGCGTGACAGGGACCAATAACTATGGCTACACCTTC.

J is TRBJ2-5 and V is TRBV19, with 7 nucleotides matching TRBD2. The V segment lost 10 bases and the J segment 4 bases; nucleotides outside the gene matches: 9. CDR1 LNHDA and CDR2 SQIVND come from the germline V gene (reference sequence). The CDR3 runs 13 residues. The CDR3 protein is CATARGRGETQYF. In DNA form, the CDR3 reads TGTGCCACCGCCCGGGGGAGGGGAGAGACCCAGTACTTC.

This clone was detected only once. The chain joins TRBV7-9 to TRBJ2-7, with D perhaps TRBD1 (6 bases). The germline gives CDR1 SEHNR, CDR2 FQNEAQ (reference sequence). V lost 4 bases to trimming and J lost 2 bases, with 12 bases between them. The CDR3 runs to 14 residues. In DNA form, the CDR3 reads TGTGCCAGCAGCTATGGACAGATACCCTACGAGCAGTACTTC. Its translation is CASSYGQIPYEQYF. Full variable domain (outside the CDR3, taken from reference TRBV7-9 and TRBJ2-7): DTGVSQNPRHKITKRGQNVTFRCDPISEHNRLYWYRQTLGQGPEFLTYFQNEAQLEKSRLLSDRFSAERPKGSFSTLEIQRTEQGDSAMYLCASSYGQIPYEQYFGPGTRLTVT.

This clone showed up many times. Other DNA sequences of this sample code for an identical CDR3. V usage is TRBV5-1 and J usage is TRBJ2-2; the D is unclear. This CDR3 is 16 amino acids long. Germline V gives CDR1 SGHRS, CDR2 YFSETQ. Trimming removed 0 bases at V and 4 bases at J, with 13 bases between. CDR3 protein: CASSLDGVSGTGELFF. CDR3 coding DNA: TGCGCCAGCAGCTTGGATGGGGTCTCAGGCACCGGGGAGCTGTTTTTT.

The chain recombines TRBV2 with TRBJ2-5; 7 bases line up with TRBD1. V lost 7 bases, J lost 3 bases, and 8 bases stayed unmatched. Germline CDR1 and CDR2: SNHLY and FYNNEI. The CDR3 loop spans 14 amino acids. The CDR3 coding sequence is TGTGCCAGCAACCCACAAGGGGGCAAAGAGACCCAGTACTTC. Its protein product is CASNPQGGKETQYF.

The chain links TRBV7-2 to TRBJ2-3; 10 positions agree with TRBD2. This CDR3 spans 15 amino acids. Germline lookup yields CDR1 SGHTA and CDR2 FQGNSA. V was clipped by 1 base and J by 6 bases; unmatched bases: 4. CDR3 nucleotide sequence: TGTGCCAGCAGCTTAGTTGCTAGCGGGGGTGATACGCAGTATTTT. It yields the protein CASSLVASGGDTQYF.

The V call is TRBV14, the J call TRBJ2-2; 11 positions agree with TRBD2. This CDR3 has 15 amino acids. Trimming took 1 base from V and 6 from J; bases not matched to a gene: 1. Germline V gene sequence: CDR1 SGHDN, CDR2 FVKESK. The CDR3 DNA sequence: TGTGCCAGCAGCCAAGTAGCGGGGGGGCCCGGGGAGCTGTTTTTT. It yields the protein CASSQVAGGPGELFF. Based on the CDR3 plus reference TRBV14 and TRBJ2-2, the full variable domain is EAGVTQFPSHSVIEKGQTVTLRCDPISGHDNLYWYRRVMGKEIKFLLHFVKESKQDESGMPNNRFLAERTGGTYSTLKVQPAELEDSGVYFCASSQVAGGPGELFFGEGSRLTVL.

The chain joins TRBV6-2 or TRBV6-3 to TRBJ2-4; D is unclear. The V gene's germline CDR1 is MNHEY and CDR2 SVGEGT. CDR3 length: 16 residues. The V gene lost 0 bases and the J gene lost 0 bases, with 9 bases spanning the gap. The CDR3 reads CASSYSTRLAKNIQYF. The CDR3 region has the DNA TGTGCCAGCAGTTACTCGACAAGACTAGCCAAAAACATTCAGTACTTC.

This clone was seen just once. The chain has TRBV14 and TRBJ2-2, with D perhaps TRBD1 (5 bases). This CDR3 contains 15 residues. V was trimmed by 3 bases and J by 5 bases, leaving 13 bases between them. Germline values: CDR1 SGHDN, CDR2 FVKESK. CDR3 bases: TGTGCCAGCAGCCACCGTTCAGGGTTGACCGGGGAGCTGTTTTTT. Encoded protein: CASSHRSGLTGELFF.

This clone was found once. V is TRBV18 and J is TRBJ2-7, with 10 nucleotides matching TRBD1. The V gene's germline CDR1 is KGHSH and CDR2 LQKENI. Trimming at V came to 6 bases and at J to 5 bases, leaving 4 bases not matched to a gene. The CDR3 has 13 amino acids. The CDR3 loop reads CASSGTGAHEQYF. As DNA, the CDR3 is TGTGCCAGCTCGGGGACAGGGGCCCACGAGCAGTACTTC. Full variable domain (outside the CDR3, taken from reference TRBV18 and TRBJ2-7): NAGVMQNPRHLVRRRGQEARLRCSPMKGHSHVYWYRQLPEEGLKFMVYLQKENIIDESGMPKERFSAEFPKEGPSILRIQQVVRGDSAAYFCASSGTGAHEQYFGPGTRLTVT.

This clone has only one observation. The V call is TRBV9, the J call TRBJ2-3; TRBD2 aligns across 12 bases. J gave up 1 base and V 4 bases, and 4 bases lay outside the gene matches. This CDR3 region has 16 residues. Germline V gives CDR1 SGDLS, CDR2 YYNGEE. CDR3 protein: CASSTRLAGGTDTQYF. CDR3 in DNA: TGTGCCAGCAGCACAAGACTAGCGGGGGGCACAGATACGCAGTATTTT. Looking up the rest from reference TRBV9 and TRBJ2-3 gives the full variable domain: DSGVTQTPKHLITATGQRVTLRCSPRSGDLSVYWYQQSLDQGLQFLIQYYNGEERAKGNILERFSAQQFPDLHSELNLSSLELGDSALYFCASSTRLAGGTDTQYFGPGTRLTVL.

The gene calls are TRBV30 and TRBJ1-3; D is ambiguous. Germline CDR1 and CDR2: GTSNPN and SVGIG (reference sequence). The CDR3 runs 12 residues. The CDR3 region has the DNA TGTGTGTGGGGTGAAACTGGAAACACCATATATTTT. Encoded protein: CVWGETGNTIYF.

V and J are TRBV4-3 and TRBJ2-3; TRBD2 aligns across 8 bases. The CDR3 length is 16 residues. J gave up 2 bases and V 1 base, and 5 bases lay outside the gene matches. Germline-derived CDR1 and CDR2 are LGHNA and YSLEER. The CDR3 here is CASSQGPGGVTDTQYF. In nucleotides, the CDR3 is TGCGCCAGCAGCCAAGGGCCGGGGGGGGTCACAGATACGCAGTATTTT.

CDR3 loop: CASSGQVYEQYF. Here the CDR3 DNA reads TGTGCCAGCAGTGGACAGGTTTACGAGCAGTACTTC. The J gene is TRBJ2-7, the V gene TRBV12-3 or TRBV12-4; 7 nucleotides line up with TRBD1. The CDR3 sequence is 12 residues long. With V trimmed by 5 bases and J by 4 bases, 2 bases remained unmatched.

V and J are TRBV7-9 and TRBJ1-5; D is uncertain. Trimming pared 1 base from V and 0 bases from J, leaving 13 bases between. Germline CDR1 is SEHNR and CDR2 is FQNEAQ (reference sequence). The CDR3 totals 17 residues. CDR3 in amino acids: CASSLDHNPGSNQPQHF. The CDR3 DNA is TGTGCCAGCAGCTTAGACCATAACCCCGGTAGCAATCAGCCCCAGCATTTT. The full variable domain, its missing parts supplied by reference TRBV7-9 and TRBJ1-5, is DTGVSQNPRHKITKRGQNVTFRCDPISEHNRLYWYRQTLGQGPEFLTYFQNEAQLEKSRLLSDRFSAERPKGSFSTLEIQRTEQGDSAMYLCASSLDHNPGSNQPQHFGDGTRLSIL.

The chain uses TRBV6-2 or TRBV6-3 and TRBJ1-3; no firm D call. V was cut by 1 base and J by 2 bases, with 3 bases left in between. This CDR3 region has 13 residues. Germline CDR1 is MNHEY and CDR2 is SVGEGT. The CDR3 nucleotides are TGTGCCAGCAGTTACTACCCTGGAAACACCATATATTTT. It yields the protein CASSYYPGNTIYF.

The chain joins TRBV6-5 to TRBJ1-2; tentative D call: TRBD1 (5 bases). V dropped 4 bases and J dropped 4 bases, with 16 bases sitting between them. This CDR3 is 15 amino acids long. Germline CDR1 MNHEY, CDR2 SVGAGI. DNA for the CDR3: TGTGCCAGCAGTTCCCCGCGGGGAAGGGGCTATGGCTACACCTTC. Protein sequence: CASSSPRGRGYGYTF.

This chain connects TRBV25-1 to TRBJ2-5; tentative D call: TRBD1 (6 bases). CDR3 size: 15 residues. Germline V gene lookup returns CDR1 MGHDK and CDR2 SYGVNS. With 0 bases removed from V and 0 bases from J, the gap between germline ends came to 8 bases. Here the CDR3 DNA reads TGTGCCAGCAGTGAATATGGGGACAACCAAGAGACCCAGTACTTC. It codes for CASSEYGDNQETQYF.

The chain is built from TRBV6-1 and TRBJ1-2; D is undetermined. Germline V gene sequence: CDR1 MNHNS, CDR2 SASEGT. This CDR3 contains 12 residues. The V and J ends lost 2 bases and 4 bases respectively, with 5 bases between them. Here the CDR3 reads CASSELSYGYTF. The CDR3 nucleotides read TGTGCCAGCAGTGAACTCAGCTATGGCTACACCTTC.

The CDR3 nucleotides are TGTGCCACCAGCAGAGATGGGGGTGAGCAGTTCTTC. It encodes CATSRDGGEQFF. The genes are TRBV15 and TRBJ2-1; D assignment may be TRBD1 or TRBD2 (5 bases each). The CDR3 extends over 12 amino acids. Germline CDR1 is LNHNV and CDR2 is YYDKDF (reference sequence). The V gene lost 0 bases and the J gene lost 9 bases, with 6 bases spanning the gap.

The chain joins TRBV4-3 to TRBJ2-1; 8 bases agree with TRBD2. Germline V gene data show CDR1 as LGHNA and CDR2 as YSLEER. The junction had 7 bases not matched to a gene; V was cut back by 0 bases and J by 6 bases. This CDR3 spans 16 amino acids. The CDR3 sequence is CASSQDRPGGLNEQFF. CDR3 DNA: TGCGCCAGCAGCCAAGACCGACCGGGGGGGCTCAATGAGCAGTTCTTC.

The rearrangement links TRBV7-2 to TRBJ1-2, with D maybe TRBD1 (6 bases). The CDR3 loop spans 14 amino acids. The germline V and J ends were trimmed by 1 base and 6 bases, with 12 bases remaining between them. Germline CDR1 is SGHTA and CDR2 is FQGNSA. In nucleotides, the CDR3 is TGTGCCAGCAGCTTAGACAGGGTTTTGGATGGCTACACCTTC. This sequence encodes CASSLDRVLDGYTF.

V gene TRBV15 combines with J gene TRBJ1-1; D call uncertain. CDR1 is LNHNV and CDR2 is YYDKDF in the germline V gene (reference sequence). The V end lost 0 bases, the J end lost 1 base, and 3 bases lay between the germline ends. This CDR3 contains 13 residues. The CDR3 is CATSREPNTEAFF. The DNA of the CDR3 is TGTGCCACCAGCAGAGAACCGAACACTGAAGCTTTCTTT.